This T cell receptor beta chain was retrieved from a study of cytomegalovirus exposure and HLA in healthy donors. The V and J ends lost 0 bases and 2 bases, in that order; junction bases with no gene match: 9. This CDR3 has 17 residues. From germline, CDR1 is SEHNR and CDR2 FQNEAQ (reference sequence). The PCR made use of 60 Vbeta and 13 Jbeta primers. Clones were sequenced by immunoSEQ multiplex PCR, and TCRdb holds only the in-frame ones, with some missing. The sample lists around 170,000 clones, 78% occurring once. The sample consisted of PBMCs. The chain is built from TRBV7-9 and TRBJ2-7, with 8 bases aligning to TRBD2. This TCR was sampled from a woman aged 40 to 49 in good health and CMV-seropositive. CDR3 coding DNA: TGTGCCAGCAGCTTAGCCCACGTGAGCGGGGGTACCTACGAGCAGTACTTC. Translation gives CASSLAHVSGGTYEQYF.